Described below is a single T cell receptor (beta chain) sequence and its context. This sample is part of a study of OX40 agonist ivuxolimab in advanced cancers. Turning to the study itself: The drug used for patients, ivuxolimab, was an agonistic anti-OX40 (CD134) antibody.

Libraries were prepared by immunoSEQ multiplex PCR; TCRdb keeps only in-frame clonotypes and omits some of them. The sample has fewer than 75,000 clones, roughly 87% seen once; the top ten hold over 2.5%. Autoimmune disease history or systemic immunosuppression led to patients being barred. Material: CD4+ or CD8+ T cells sorted from blood, obtained in a trial of the OX40 agonist ivuxolimab. This TCR came from an adult with an advanced solid tumor such as melanoma, head and neck, liver or kidney cancer.

CDR3 in amino acids: CASSSGQGWDIQYF. The CDR3, as DNA: TGCGCCAGCAGCTCGGGACAGGGCTGGGACATTCAGTACTTC. The genes are TRBV5-1 and TRBJ2-4; 9 bases are a match to TRBD1. V trimming: 3 bases; J trimming: 8 bases; junction bases outside the gene matches: 6. The CDR3 is made up of 14 amino acids. Germline CDR1 reads SGHRS; CDR2 reads YFSETQ.